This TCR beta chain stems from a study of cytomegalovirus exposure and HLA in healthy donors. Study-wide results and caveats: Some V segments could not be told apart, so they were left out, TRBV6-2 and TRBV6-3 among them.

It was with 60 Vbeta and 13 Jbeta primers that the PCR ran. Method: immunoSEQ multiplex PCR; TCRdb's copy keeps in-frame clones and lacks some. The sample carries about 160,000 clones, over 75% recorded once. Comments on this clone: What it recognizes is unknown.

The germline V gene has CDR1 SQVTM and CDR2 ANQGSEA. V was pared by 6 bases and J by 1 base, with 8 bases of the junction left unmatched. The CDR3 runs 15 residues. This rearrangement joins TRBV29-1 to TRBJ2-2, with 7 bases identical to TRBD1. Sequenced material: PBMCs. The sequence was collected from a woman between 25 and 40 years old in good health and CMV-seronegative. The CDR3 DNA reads TGCAGCGTCCCTTCGGACAGGAGGAACACCGGGGAGCTGTTTTTT. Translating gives CSVPSDRRNTGELFF.